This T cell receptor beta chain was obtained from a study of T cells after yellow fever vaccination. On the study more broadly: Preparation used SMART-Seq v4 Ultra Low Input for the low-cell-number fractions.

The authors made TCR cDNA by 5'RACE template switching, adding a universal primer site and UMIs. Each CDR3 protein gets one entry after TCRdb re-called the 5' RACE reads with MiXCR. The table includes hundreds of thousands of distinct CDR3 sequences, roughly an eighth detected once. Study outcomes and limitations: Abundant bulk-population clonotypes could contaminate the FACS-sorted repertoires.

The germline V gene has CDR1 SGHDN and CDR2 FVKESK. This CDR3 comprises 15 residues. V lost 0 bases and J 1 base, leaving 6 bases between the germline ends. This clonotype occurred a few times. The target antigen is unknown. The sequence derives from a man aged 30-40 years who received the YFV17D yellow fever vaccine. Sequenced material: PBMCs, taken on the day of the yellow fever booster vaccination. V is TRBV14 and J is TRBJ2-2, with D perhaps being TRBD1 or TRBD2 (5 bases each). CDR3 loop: CASSQEGVNTGELFF. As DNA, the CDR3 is TGTGCCAGCAGCCAAGAGGGGGTGAACACCGGGGAGCTGTTTTTT.